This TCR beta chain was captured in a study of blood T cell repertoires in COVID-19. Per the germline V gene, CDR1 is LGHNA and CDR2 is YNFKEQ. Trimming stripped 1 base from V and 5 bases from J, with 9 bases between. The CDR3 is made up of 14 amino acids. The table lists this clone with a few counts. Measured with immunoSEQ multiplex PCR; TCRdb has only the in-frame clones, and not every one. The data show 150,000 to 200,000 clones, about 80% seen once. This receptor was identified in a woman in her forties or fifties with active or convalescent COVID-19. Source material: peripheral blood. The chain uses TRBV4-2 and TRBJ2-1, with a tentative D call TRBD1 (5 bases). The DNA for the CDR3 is TGTGCCAGCAGCCAAGCGTCAGGGAACAATGAGCAGTTCTTC. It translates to CASSQASGNNEQFF.